The 28 T cell receptor beta chains given below trace back to one sample, sequenced in a study of shared T cell receptors in the human thymus. The table came from immunoSEQ multiplex PCR; TCRdb's copy has only in-frame clones and leaves some out. The sample carries about 660,000 clones, around 87% recorded once. These sequences were also reported in another study, on human thymus T cells.

Material for sequencing was thymocytes. The receptors originated from a boy in the first two years of life with a congenital heart defect.

The chain joins TRBV14 to TRBJ2-6; D not resolved. With 8 bases removed from V and 0 bases from J, the gap between germline ends came to 17 bases. The length of the CDR3 is 17 residues. Germline assignment: CDR1 SGHDN and CDR2 FVKESK. As DNA, the CDR3 is TGTGCCAGCCGCCCGGGTGATAGGAGCTCTGGGGCCAACGTCCTGACTTTC. It translates to CASRPGDRSSGANVLTF. Supplemented by reference TRBV14 and TRBJ2-6, the full variable domain reads EAGVTQFPSHSVIEKGQTVTLRCDPISGHDNLYWYRRVMGKEIKFLLHFVKESKQDESGMPNNRFLAERTGGTYSTLKVQPAELEDSGVYFCASRPGDRSSGANVLTFGAGSRLTVL.

The chain has TRBV29-1 and TRBJ2-2; a weak D match, TRBD1 (6 bases). Trimming cost V 7 bases and J 3 bases, with 15 bases left between them. This CDR3 is built from 14 residues. Per the germline V gene, CDR1 is SQVTM and CDR2 is ANQGSEA. Here the CDR3 DNA reads TGCAGCGGGCAGGGGTGGGGCGACACCGGGGAGCTGTTTTTT. Amino acids: CSGQGWGDTGELFF.

The chain is built from TRBV28 and TRBJ2-1; 7 bases align to TRBD1. This CDR3 is 18 amino acids long. V shed 2 bases and J 0 bases; nucleotides not matched to a gene: 10. From germline, CDR1 is MDHEN and CDR2 SYDVKM. The CDR3 loop is CASSLRQGSHGSYNEQFF. For the CDR3, the DNA is TGTGCCAGCAGTTTACGACAGGGAAGCCACGGCTCCTACAATGAGCAGTTCTTC.

V usage is TRBV5-1 and J usage is TRBJ2-5; the D gene is possibly TRBD2 (6 bases). The CDR3 is 15 residues long. CDR1 and CDR2 from the germline V gene are SGHRS and YFSETQ. V was pared by 5 bases and J by 5 bases, with 19 bases between. The chain's CDR3 is CASRSGLLRKETQYF. DNA for the CDR3: TGCGCCAGCAGATCCGGACTACTTCGTAAGGAGACCCAGTACTTC.

The chain combines TRBV5-1 with TRBJ2-7; TRBD1 is a possible D gene (5 bases). V lost 0 bases to trimming and J lost 2 bases, with 15 bases between them. The germline V gene has CDR1 SGHRS and CDR2 YFSETQ. The CDR3 sequence is 16 residues long. Here the CDR3 DNA reads TGCGCCAGCAGCTTGGATAGGGGCAGTACCCCCTACGAGCAGTACTTC. This gives the protein CASSLDRGSTPYEQYF.

The V and J genes are TRBV5-1 and TRBJ2-5, with 14 bases identical to TRBD2. The CDR3 has 18 amino acids. Germline V gives CDR1 SGHRS, CDR2 YFSETQ. V was clipped by 6 bases and J by 5 bases; unmatched bases: 15. The CDR3 DNA reads TGCGCCAGCAACCCGGGACTAGCGGGGGTCGGAGGGGGGGAGACCCAGTACTTC. Amino acids: CASNPGLAGVGGGETQYF.

The gene calls are TRBV10-3 and TRBJ2-1, with a possible D match to TRBD2 (6 bases). Per germline, CDR1 ENHRY and CDR2 SYGVKD. CDR3 length: 13 amino acids. Trimming took 4 bases from V and 5 from J, leaving 9 bases between them. As DNA, the CDR3 is TGTGCCATCAGTGCTCAGCGGGACAATGAGCAGTTCTTC. This encodes CAISAQRDNEQFF.

The rearrangement links TRBV5-4 to TRBJ2-1; D may be TRBD2 (5 bases). The CDR3 spans 18 residues. V lost 0 bases to trimming and J lost 4 bases, with 20 bases between them. Germline V CDR1 and CDR2: SGHNT, YYREEE (reference sequence). In DNA, the CDR3 is TGTGCCAGCAGCTTGGGATTCGCGGCGGGCGAACATTACAATGAGCAGTTCTTC. Translation gives CASSLGFAAGEHYNEQFF. The full variable domain, with the rest looked up from reference TRBV5-4 and TRBJ2-1, is ETGVTQSPTHLIKTRGQQVTLRCSSQSGHNTVSWYQQALGQGPQFIFQYYREEENGRGNFPPRFSGLQFPNYSSELNVNALELDDSALYLCASSLGFAAGEHYNEQFFGPGTRLTVL.

V gene TRBV12-5 combines with J gene TRBJ2-2; 7 nucleotides match TRBD2. This CDR3 contains 17 residues. Germline V gives CDR1 LGHNT, CDR2 FRNRAP. The V and J ends lost 4 bases and 5 bases, in that order; junction bases with no gene match: 13. CDR3 protein: CASGSPSSGSGTGELFF. The CDR3 coding sequence is TGTGCTAGTGGTTCACCTTCTAGTGGTAGCGGGACCGGGGAGCTGTTTTTT.

The chain employs TRBV2 and TRBJ2-1; 10 bases agree with TRBD2. The V segment lost 6 bases and the J segment 6 bases; nucleotides outside the gene matches: 5. There are 14 residues in the CDR3. Germline CDR1 is SNHLY and CDR2 is FYNNEI. For the CDR3, the DNA is TGTGCCAGCAGCGGGACTAGCGAAGGCAATGAGCAGTTCTTC. Translating it yields CASSGTSEGNEQFF.

V usage is TRBV5-6 and J usage is TRBJ2-1, with 9 nucleotides matching TRBD1. V dropped 2 bases and J dropped 7; count of bases not matched to a gene: 7. CDR3 length equals 15 residues. The V gene's germline CDR1 is SGHDT and CDR2 YYEEEE. CDR3 sequence (DNA): TGTGCCAGCAGCTTCCCGGGACAGGGCAGGAATGAGCAGTTCTTC. Residues: CASSFPGQGRNEQFF.

This rearrangement joins TRBV5-8 to TRBJ2-1; the match to TRBD2 covers 11 bases. CDR1 SGHTS and CDR2 YDEGEE come from the germline V gene. The CDR3 is made up of 18 amino acids. V trimming: 5 bases; J trimming: 2 bases; junction bases outside the gene matches: 12. CDR3 coding DNA: TGTGCCAGCAGAACAAAAAGTCTAGCGGGGGGTCCCTACAATGAGCAGTTCTTC. It codes for CASRTKSLAGGPYNEQFF. Supplemented by reference TRBV5-8 and TRBJ2-1, the full variable domain reads EAGVTQSPTHLIKTRGQQATLRCSPISGHTSVYWYQQALGLGLQFLLWYDEGEERNRGNFPPRFSGRQFPNYSSELNVNALELEDSALYLCASRTKSLAGGPYNEQFFGPGTRLTVL.

CDR3 DNA: TGTGCCAGCAGTTTACTAGCGGGCCTCACAGATACGCAGTATTTT. Translated: CASSLLAGLTDTQYF. This sequence joins TRBV28 and TRBJ2-3; 8 nucleotides line up with TRBD2. From germline, CDR1 is MDHEN and CDR2 SYDVKM. The CDR3 totals 15 residues. J gave up 2 bases and V 2 bases, and 3 bases lay outside the gene matches.

V usage is TRBV19 and J usage is TRBJ2-7; TRBD1 might be the D (6 bases). There are 15 residues in the CDR3. Germline V gene sequence: CDR1 LNHDA, CDR2 SQIVND (reference sequence). V was shortened by 4 bases and J by 2 bases, with 15 bases between the two germline ends. The CDR3 coding sequence is TGTGCCAGTAGTACCCGGACAGCTAATCCCTACGAGCAGTACTTC. Translated: CASSTRTANPYEQYF.

The chain carries TRBV28 and TRBJ2-3; D is unresolved. The germline V gene has CDR1 MDHEN and CDR2 SYDVKM. Trimming took off 5 bases at V and 2 bases at J, with 17 bases between the two ends. The CDR3 contains 16 residues. CDR3 in amino acids: CASSDTPIYPTDTQYF. The CDR3 bases are TGTGCCAGCAGTGACACTCCTATATACCCCACAGATACGCAGTATTTT.

V and J are TRBV23-1 and TRBJ1-1; D unclear. TRBV23-1 is an ORF, with its function uncertain. The V gene lost 6 bases and the J gene lost 5 bases, with 7 bases spanning the gap. The CDR3 runs 11 residues. The CDR3 sequence is CASRGWTEAFF. The DNA for the CDR3 is TGCGCCAGCAGGGGCTGGACTGAAGCTTTCTTT.

This clone was detected once. The chain combines TRBV5-1 with TRBJ2-2, with 7 nucleotides matching TRBD1. The germline V gene has CDR1 SGHRS and CDR2 YFSETQ. V trimming: 7 bases; J trimming: 2 bases; junction bases outside the gene matches: 5. The CDR3 is made up of 14 amino acids. The CDR3 sequence is CASLQGPNTGELFF. CDR3 nucleotide sequence: TGCGCCAGCCTACAGGGGCCCAACACCGGGGAGCTGTTTTTT. The full variable domain, in which reference TRBV5-1 and TRBJ2-2 provide the parts outside the CDR3, is KAGVTQTPRYLIKTRGQQVTLSCSPISGHRSVSWYQQTPGQGLQFLFEYFSETQRNKGNFPGRFSGRQFSNSRSEMNVSTLELGDSALYLCASLQGPNTGELFFGEGSRLTVL.

This chain links TRBV5-1 with TRBJ2-7; 9 bases agree with TRBD2. The CDR3 length is 14 residues. Germline trimming cut 4 bases from V and 4 bases from J; bases unmatched to any gene: 6. CDR1 is SGHRS, CDR2 YFSETQ, per germline. CDR3 sequence reads: CASSGGGAFYEQYF. CDR3 DNA: TGCGCCAGCAGCGGCGGGGGGGCCTTTTACGAGCAGTACTTC.

The chain links TRBV7-9 to TRBJ1-1; 10 nucleotides match TRBD1. The length of the CDR3 is 17 residues. V lost 5 bases, J lost 6 bases, and 15 bases stayed unmatched. Germline V gives CDR1 SEHNR, CDR2 FQNEAQ (reference sequence). The CDR3, as DNA: TGTGCCAGCAGCCTTGCAACCCGCGACAGGGGGCGACCTGAAGCTTTCTTT. It specifies CASSLATRDRGRPEAFF.

The chain combines TRBV11-2 with TRBJ2-7; TRBD2 aligns across 8 bases. From germline, CDR1 is SGHAT and CDR2 FQNNGV. J was trimmed by 2 bases and V by 4 bases; bases with no gene match: 7. This CDR3 is 15 amino acids long. The CDR3 loop reads CASSYTSGPTYEQYF. In nucleotides, the CDR3 is TGTGCCAGCAGCTACACTAGCGGCCCGACCTACGAGCAGTACTTC.

This chain links TRBV19 with TRBJ1-1; 7 positions match TRBD1. The CDR3 length is 16 residues. Germline assignment: CDR1 LNHDA and CDR2 SQIVND (reference sequence). J was trimmed by 1 base and V by 3 bases; bases with no gene match: 8. Written as DNA, the CDR3 is TGTGCCAGTAGTATGGTCGTGACAGGGCCGAACACTGAAGCTTTCTTT. Its translation: CASSMVVTGPNTEAFF.

The chain joins TRBV7-9 to TRBJ2-7; possibly TRBD1 for D (6 bases). The CDR3 consists of 16 residues. Germline V gene data show CDR1 as SEHNR and CDR2 as FQNEAQ (reference sequence). V was pared by 0 bases and J by 0 bases, with 12 bases between. In DNA form, the CDR3 reads TGTGCCAGCAGCTTAGCGCTAAGGGACAACTCCTACGAGCAGTACTTC. It translates to CASSLALRDNSYEQYF.

The chain uses TRBV6-1 and TRBJ1-1; D possibly corresponds to TRBD1 (5 bases). CDR1 and CDR2 (germline): MNHNS, SASEGT. The ends were cut back, 6 bases at V and 1 base at J, with 9 bases in the middle. The CDR3 sequence is 13 residues long. The CDR3 loop reads CASRGTGNTEAFF. The CDR3 DNA reads as TGTGCCAGCAGGGGAACAGGGAACACTGAAGCTTTCTTT.

The V and J genes are TRBV2 and TRBJ1-6, with TRBD1 matching 8 bases. The CDR3 length is 15 residues. The trim removed 5 bases at V and 1 base at J, leaving 1 base unmatched. Germline assignment: CDR1 SNHLY and CDR2 FYNNEI. In DNA form, the CDR3 reads TGTGCCAGCAGTAGACAGGGGTCCTATAATTCACCCCTCCACTTT. Translating it yields CASSRQGSYNSPLHF.

As DNA, the CDR3 is TGTGCCAGCAGCGCTAGCCTCCAGGAGGATAGTGGCTACACCTTC. Translating it yields CASSASLQEDSGYTF. The genes are TRBV9 and TRBJ1-2; D is ambiguous. The ends were cut back, 3 bases at V and 7 bases at J, with 19 bases in the middle. The CDR3 sequence is 15 residues long. Germline V gene lookup returns CDR1 SGDLS and CDR2 YYNGEE.

The genes are TRBV19 and TRBJ2-2; D possibly corresponds to TRBD2 (5 bases). The CDR3 totals 15 residues. The germline V and J ends were trimmed by 1 base and 3 bases, with 9 bases remaining between them. From germline, CDR1 is LNHDA and CDR2 SQIVND (reference sequence). The chain's CDR3 is CASSIGTSDTGELFF. As DNA, the CDR3 is TGTGCCAGTAGTATAGGGACTTCGGACACCGGGGAGCTGTTTTTT.

This clone was recorded once. The V call is TRBV19, the J call TRBJ1-1, with D unresolved. This CDR3 has 14 amino acids. The germline gives CDR1 LNHDA, CDR2 SQIVND (reference sequence). V lost 5 bases and J 0 bases, leaving 10 bases between the germline ends. Here the CDR3 DNA reads TGTGCCAGTAGTCCACAGAACATGAACACTGAAGCTTTCTTT. Translated: CASSPQNMNTEAFF.

The rearrangement links TRBV9 to TRBJ2-6, with unresolved D. The CDR3 spans 16 residues. The V end was cut by 0 bases, the J end by 2 bases, with 9 bases between. The germline CDR1 and CDR2 sequences are SGDLS and YYNGEE. Written as DNA, the CDR3 is TGTGCCAGCAGCGTAGTAGCAAGTACTGGGGCCAACGTCCTGACTTTC. Protein: CASSVVASTGANVLTF.